Reported below is one T cell receptor beta chain. Its antigen remains unidentified. This sample was taken from a study of CD8+ T cells in alopecia areata. Study at large: Scoring treated patients' severity relied on the percentage of scalp area affected.

Findings and caveats of the study: Under tofacitinib, numerous expanded lesional clonotypes remained detectable in scalp and blood.

Regarding treatment: oral pan-JAK inhibitor, 5-10 mg twice daily. The sequencing template was cDNA reverse transcribed from extracted RNA. Clones were read by immunoSEQ multiplex PCR, and TCRdb kept only the in-frame ones, dropping some. The sample includes 150,000 to 200,000 clones, about 65% of them seen just once. The sequences come from CD4+ T cells sorted from blood, collected around week 49, from a patient treated with tofacitinib. This receptor was obtained from a human donor with alopecia areata.

The CDR3 bases are TGTGCCAGCAGTGTGGTGGGGGGCACAGATACGCAGTATTTT. Amino acids: CASSVVGGTDTQYF. The chain has TRBV2 and TRBJ2-3; D tentatively reads TRBD1 or TRBD2 (5 bases each). Germline V gene lookup returns CDR1 SNHLY and CDR2 FYNNEI. V was trimmed by 4 bases and J by 1 base, leaving 9 bases between them. This CDR3 has 14 amino acids.